This T cell receptor beta chain was identified in a study of PD-L1 blockade in urothelial cancer listed by TCRdb under 2017. Regarding the complete study: Every patient began therapy at some point between 2013 and 2015 and was given atezolizumab 1,200 mg intravenously every 3 weeks. About 85% of the roughly 29 patients were males with bladder-origin urothelial cancer, and about two thirds of the roughly 30 reported a prior smoking history. An ECOG performance status of 0 or 1 was recorded for the patients, and 0 to 3 prior chemotherapy regimens had been received by the patients. Blood samples were analyzed at 3 weeks after treatment start (second dose) and at 6 weeks after treatment start. Blood samples gave median yields of about 140,000 T cells and 82,636 unique TCRs, along with a median clonality of approximately 0.084. Somatic, immune and clinical correlates of response to PD-L1 blockade with atezolizumab in urothelial cancer were the focus of an exploratory multi-omic analysis. Pretreatment tumor samples, along with matched peripheral blood collected serially before and after atezolizumab treatment, underwent TCR sequencing. Durable clinical benefit was defined as a progression-free survival longer than 6 months, and TCR features were additionally tested against progression-free survival and overall survival. In the same patients who had TCR sequencing, pretreatment tumors also underwent whole exome sequencing and RNA sequencing. Nine or ten patients reached durable clinical benefit, while about 19 patients did not. Twenty-nine patients had pretreatment blood TCR-seq, about 25 had at least one posttreatment blood collection, and about 25 had tumor TCR-seq. General study outcomes and caveats: A pretreatment peripheral blood TCR clonality below the median was linked to improved progression-free and overall survival. Because the sample size was small (n = 29) and many of the analyses were exploratory, the results are meant to be hypothesis-generating. Greater expansion of tumor-associated TCR clones in peripheral blood 3 weeks after the start of treatment was observed in patients with durable benefit (n ≈ 22, p = 0.022).

Synthetic TCR analog templates were spiked into each PCR so that absolute template abundance could be estimated from read counts. Using the immunoSEQ assay, TCRbeta CDR3 regions were amplified from genomic DNA with bias-controlled V and J gene primers. Sequencing of rearranged TCRbeta segments was performed at approximately 20X coverage. In the source study's methods: Sequencing errors were corrected by clustering and CDR3s were annotated against IMGT to assign V, D and J genes. Downstream analyses used only productive TCRbeta rearrangements and left out out-of-frame or stop-codon sequences. To compute clonality, Shannon entropy was normalized by the log of the number of unique productive sequences and then subtracted from one. Clones differing between time points or between blood and tumor were identified by Fisher's exact test with Benjamini-Hochberg correction at adjusted p below 0.01. TCRdb took this table from immuneACCESS and kept in-frame rearrangements with V and J called. Such tables lack part of the clones; where checked against another copy, unresolved V genes explain under half of the gap, and the rest is unexplained. V and J calls and clone size are as listed in that table; D and trimming were resolved from the DNA. In this sample the table shows some 41,000 clones, about 85% of which occur a single time. In total, the top ten clones hold 2.6% of the sample.

As to this clone: The antigen this receptor binds is unknown. Base qualities are missing; no much larger clone stands one base away.

Sequences SGHRS (CDR1) and YFSETQ (CDR2) are obtained from the germline V gene. Measured from the cysteine to the phenylalanine, the CDR3 is 15 residues long. The CDR3 DNA has 45 bases and is translated from base 1. V is trimmed back by 6 bases and J by 6 bases, and the junction contains 10 bases that no gene match accounts for. According to the study, the label for this sample's time point signals: peripheral blood 6 weeks after treatment start. A cohort of 25 to 30 patients with locally advanced or metastatic urothelial carcinoma, treated at Memorial Sloan Kettering on a trial protocol, was included. Peripheral blood mononuclear cells were collected pretreatment and during treatment, at between 1 and 8 total time points per patient. The Qiagen DNeasy Blood extraction kit was used to purify genomic DNA from total PBMCs and from tumor samples. PBMCs were collected pretreatment and during treatment, and were isolated and stored as previously described.

Sequences were derived from PBMCs, sampled around atezolizumab (anti-PD-L1) treatment. The sequence was collected from a man in his 70s with urothelial cancer. The chain was built from TRBV5-1 and TRBJ2-1, and TRBD2 aligns with 9 junction nucleotides. CDR3 region: CASNSIAGVRNEQFF. The DNA sequence is as follows: TGCGCCAGCAACTCAATAGCGGGAGTTCGCAATGAGCAGTTCTTC. Outside the CDR3, residues come from the reference TRBV5-1 and TRBJ2-1 proteins, so the full variable domain is: KAGVTQTPRYLIKTRGQQVTLSCSPISGHRSVSWYQQTPGQGLQFLFEYFSETQRNKGNFPGRFSGRQFSNSRSEMNVSTLELGDSALYLCASNSIAGVRNEQFFGPGTRLTVL.